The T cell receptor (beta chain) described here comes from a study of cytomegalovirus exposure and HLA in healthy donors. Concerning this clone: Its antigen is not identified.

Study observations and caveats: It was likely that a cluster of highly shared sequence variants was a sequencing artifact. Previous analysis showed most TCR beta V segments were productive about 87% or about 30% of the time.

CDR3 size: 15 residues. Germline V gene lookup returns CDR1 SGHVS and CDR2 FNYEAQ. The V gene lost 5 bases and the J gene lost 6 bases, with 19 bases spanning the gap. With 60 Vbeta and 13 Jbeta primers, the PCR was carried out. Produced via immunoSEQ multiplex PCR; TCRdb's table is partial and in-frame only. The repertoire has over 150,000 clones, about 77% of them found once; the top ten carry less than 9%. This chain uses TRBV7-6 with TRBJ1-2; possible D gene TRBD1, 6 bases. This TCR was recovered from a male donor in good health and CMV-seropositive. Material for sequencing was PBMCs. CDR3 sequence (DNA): TGTGCCAGCAGCCCCTATAGAGAGGGGGTCGATGGCTACACCTTC. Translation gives CASSPYREGVDGYTF. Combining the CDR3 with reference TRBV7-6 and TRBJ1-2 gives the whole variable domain GAGVSQSPRYKVTKRGQDVALRCDPISGHVSLYWYRQALGQGPEFLTYFNYEAQQDKSGLPNDRFSAERPEGSISTLTIQRTEQRDSAMYRCASSPYREGVDGYTFGSGTRLTVV.